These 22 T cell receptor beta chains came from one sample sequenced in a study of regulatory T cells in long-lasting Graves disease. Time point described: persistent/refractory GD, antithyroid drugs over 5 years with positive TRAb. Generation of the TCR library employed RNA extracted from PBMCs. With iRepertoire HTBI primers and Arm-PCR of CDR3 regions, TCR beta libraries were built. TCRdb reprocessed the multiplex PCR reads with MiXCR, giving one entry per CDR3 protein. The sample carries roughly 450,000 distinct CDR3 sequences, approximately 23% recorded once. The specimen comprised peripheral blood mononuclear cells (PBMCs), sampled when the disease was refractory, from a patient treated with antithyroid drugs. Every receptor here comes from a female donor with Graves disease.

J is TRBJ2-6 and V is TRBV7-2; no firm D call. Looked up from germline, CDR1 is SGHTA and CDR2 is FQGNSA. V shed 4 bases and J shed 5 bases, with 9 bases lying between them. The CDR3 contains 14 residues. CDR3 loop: CASSSPRRANVLTF. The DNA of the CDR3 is TGTGCCAGCAGCTCCCCTCGCAGGGCCAACGTCCTGACTTTC.

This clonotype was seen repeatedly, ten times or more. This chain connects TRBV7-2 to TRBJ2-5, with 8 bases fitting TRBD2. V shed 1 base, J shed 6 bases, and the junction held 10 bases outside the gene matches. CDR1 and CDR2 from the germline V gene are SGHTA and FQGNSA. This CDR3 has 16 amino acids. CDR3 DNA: TGTGCCAGCAGCTTAGTCCGGGGGGGCACAATCCAGACCCAGTACTTC. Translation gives CASSLVRGGTIQTQYF.

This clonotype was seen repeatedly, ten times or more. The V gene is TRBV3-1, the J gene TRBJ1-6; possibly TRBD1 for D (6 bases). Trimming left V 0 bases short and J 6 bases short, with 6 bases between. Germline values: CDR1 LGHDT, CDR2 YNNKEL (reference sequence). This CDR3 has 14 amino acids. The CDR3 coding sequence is TGTGCCAGCAGCCAAGAAGGGGGTAATTCACCCCTCCACTTT. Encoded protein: CASSQEGGNSPLHF.

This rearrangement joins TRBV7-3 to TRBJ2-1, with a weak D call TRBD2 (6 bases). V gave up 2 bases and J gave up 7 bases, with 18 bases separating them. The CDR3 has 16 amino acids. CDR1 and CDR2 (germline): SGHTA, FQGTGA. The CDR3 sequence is CASSLYPGSGRNEQFF. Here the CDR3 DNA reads TGTGCCAGCAGCTTATATCCCGGGAGTGGGAGAAATGAGCAGTTCTTC.

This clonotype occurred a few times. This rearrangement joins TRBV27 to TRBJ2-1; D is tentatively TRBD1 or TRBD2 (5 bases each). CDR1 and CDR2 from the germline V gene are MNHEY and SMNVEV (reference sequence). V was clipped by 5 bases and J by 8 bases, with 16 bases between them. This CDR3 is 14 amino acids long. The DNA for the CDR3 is TGTGCCAGCAGTCCCCTAACGATGGGGGATGAGCAGTTCTTC. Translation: CASSPLTMGDEQFF.

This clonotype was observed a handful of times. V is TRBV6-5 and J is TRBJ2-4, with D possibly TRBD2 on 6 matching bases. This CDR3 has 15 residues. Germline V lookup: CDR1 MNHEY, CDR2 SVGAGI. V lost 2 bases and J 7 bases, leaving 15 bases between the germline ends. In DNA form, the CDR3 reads TGTGCCAGCAGTTACCAGACCAAGGGGAGGAACATTCAGTACTTC. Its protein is CASSYQTKGRNIQYF.

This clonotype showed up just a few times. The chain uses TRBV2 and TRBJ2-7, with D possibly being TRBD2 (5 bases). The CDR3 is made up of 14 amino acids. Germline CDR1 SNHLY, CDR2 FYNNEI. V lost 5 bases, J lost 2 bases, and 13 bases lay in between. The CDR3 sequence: CASSSGIWAYEQYF. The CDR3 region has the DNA TGTGCCAGCAGTTCCGGGATATGGGCCTACGAGCAGTACTTC.

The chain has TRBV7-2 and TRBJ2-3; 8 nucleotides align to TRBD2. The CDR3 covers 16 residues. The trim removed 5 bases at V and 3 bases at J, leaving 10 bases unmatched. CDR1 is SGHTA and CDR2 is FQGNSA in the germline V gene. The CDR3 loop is CASSRPSGGGTDTQYF. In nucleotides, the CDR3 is TGTGCCAGCAGCCGACCTAGTGGCGGGGGGACAGATACGCAGTATTTT.

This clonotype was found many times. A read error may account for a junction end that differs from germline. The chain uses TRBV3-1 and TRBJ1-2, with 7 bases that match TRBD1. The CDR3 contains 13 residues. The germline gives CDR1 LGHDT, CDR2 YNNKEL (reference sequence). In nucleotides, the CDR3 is TGTGCCAGCAGCCAAGTCGGGACAGCAAAGGAGATCTTC. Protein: CASSQVGTAKEIF. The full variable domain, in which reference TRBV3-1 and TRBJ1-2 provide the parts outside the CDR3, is DTAVSQTPKYLVTQMGNDKSIKCEQNLGHDTMYWYKQDSKKFLKIMFSYNNKELIINETVPNRFSPKSPDKAHLNLHINSLELGDSAVYFCASSQVGTAKEIFGSGTRLTVV.

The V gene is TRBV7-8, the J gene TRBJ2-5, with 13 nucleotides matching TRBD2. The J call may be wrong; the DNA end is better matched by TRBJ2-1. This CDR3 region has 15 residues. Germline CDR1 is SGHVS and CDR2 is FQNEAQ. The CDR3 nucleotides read TGTGCCAGCAGCTCCGGACTAGCGGGAGCATATGAGCAGTTCTTC. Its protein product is CASSSGLAGAYEQFF.

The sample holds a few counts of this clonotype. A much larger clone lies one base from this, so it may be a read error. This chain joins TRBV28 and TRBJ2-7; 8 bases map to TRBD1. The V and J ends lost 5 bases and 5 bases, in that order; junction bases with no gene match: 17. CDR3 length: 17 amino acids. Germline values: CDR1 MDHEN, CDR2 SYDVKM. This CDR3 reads CASSTRDRLKLFHEQYF. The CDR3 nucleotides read TGTGCCAGCAGTACCCGGGACAGGCTCAAACTCTTCCACGAGCAGTACTTC. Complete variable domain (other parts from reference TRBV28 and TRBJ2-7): DVKVTQSSRYLVKRTGEKVFLECVQDMDHENMFWYRQDPGLGLRLIYFSYDVKMKEKGDIPEGYSVSREKKERFSLILESASTNQTSMYLCASSTRDRLKLFHEQYFGPGTRLTVT.

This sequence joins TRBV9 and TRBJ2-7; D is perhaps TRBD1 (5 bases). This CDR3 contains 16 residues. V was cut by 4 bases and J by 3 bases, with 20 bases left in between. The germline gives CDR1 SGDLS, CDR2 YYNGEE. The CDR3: CASSPHPSDNSYEQYF. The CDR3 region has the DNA TGTGCCAGCAGCCCCCATCCATCGGACAACAGCTACGAGCAGTACTTC.

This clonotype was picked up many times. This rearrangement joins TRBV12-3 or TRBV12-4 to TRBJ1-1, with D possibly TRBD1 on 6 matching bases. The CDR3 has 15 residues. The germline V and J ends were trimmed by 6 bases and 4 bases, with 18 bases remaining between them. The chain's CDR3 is CASSHTTGRTTEAFF. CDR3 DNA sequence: TGTGCCAGCAGCCATACCACAGGGCGGACCACTGAAGCTTTCTTT.

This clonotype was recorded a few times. CDR3 amino acids: CAWSGSGHIQETQYF. CDR3 bases: TGTGCCTGGAGCGGGAGCGGACACATTCAAGAGACCCAGTACTTC. The chain uses TRBV30 and TRBJ2-5; a possible D gene is TRBD2 (6 bases). Germline values: CDR1 GTSNPN, CDR2 SVGIG (reference sequence). V was clipped by 3 bases and J by 2 bases, with 16 bases between them. The CDR3 has 15 residues. Drawing the rest from reference TRBV30 and TRBJ2-5, the complete variable domain is SQTIHQWPATLVQPVGSPLSLECTVEGTSNPNLYWYRQAAGRGLQLLFYSVGIGQISSEVPQNLSASRPQDRQFILSSKKLLLSDSGFYLCAWSGSGHIQETQYFGPGTRLLVL.

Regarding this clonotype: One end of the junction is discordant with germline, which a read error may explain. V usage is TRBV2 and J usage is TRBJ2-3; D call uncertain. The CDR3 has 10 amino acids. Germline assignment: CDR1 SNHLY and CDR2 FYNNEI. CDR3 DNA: TGTGCCCGCAGCACAGATACGCAGTATTTT. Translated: CARSTDTQYF.

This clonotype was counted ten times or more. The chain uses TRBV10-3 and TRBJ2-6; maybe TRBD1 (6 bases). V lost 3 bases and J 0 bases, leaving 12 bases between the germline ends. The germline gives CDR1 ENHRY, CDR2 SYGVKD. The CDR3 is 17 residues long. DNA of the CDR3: TGTGCCATCAGTGAAACAGGGCCTAGCTCTGGGGCCAACGTCCTGACTTTC. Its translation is CAISETGPSSGANVLTF.

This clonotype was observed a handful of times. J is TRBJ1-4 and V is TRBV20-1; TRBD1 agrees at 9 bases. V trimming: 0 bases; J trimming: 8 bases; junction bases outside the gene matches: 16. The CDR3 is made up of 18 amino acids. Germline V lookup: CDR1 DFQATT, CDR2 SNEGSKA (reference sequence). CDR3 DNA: TGCAGTGCTAGAGATCCATATGATTCGCGGACAGGGGAAGAAAAACTGTTTTTT. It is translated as CSARDPYDSRTGEEKLFF.

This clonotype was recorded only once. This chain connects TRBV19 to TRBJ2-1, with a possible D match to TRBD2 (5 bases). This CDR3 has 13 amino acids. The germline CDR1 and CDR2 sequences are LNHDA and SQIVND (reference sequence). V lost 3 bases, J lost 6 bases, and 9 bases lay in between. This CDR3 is CASSMIASNEQFF. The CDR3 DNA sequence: TGTGCCAGTAGTATGATAGCGTCCAATGAGCAGTTCTTC.

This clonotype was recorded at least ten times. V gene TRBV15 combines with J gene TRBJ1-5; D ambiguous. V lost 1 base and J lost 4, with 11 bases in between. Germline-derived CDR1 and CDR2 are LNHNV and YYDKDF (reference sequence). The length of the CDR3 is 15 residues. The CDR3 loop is CATSRVGASNQPQHF. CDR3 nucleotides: TGTGCCACCAGCAGAGTTGGTGCCAGTAATCAGCCCCAGCATTTT.

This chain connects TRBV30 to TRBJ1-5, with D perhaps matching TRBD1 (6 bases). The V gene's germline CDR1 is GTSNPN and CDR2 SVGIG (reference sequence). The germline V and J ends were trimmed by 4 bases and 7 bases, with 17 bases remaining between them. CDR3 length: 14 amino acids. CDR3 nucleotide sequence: TGTGCCTGGACTGCCAAGGGGGGAGGACAGCCCCAGCATTTT. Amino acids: CAWTAKGGGQPQHF.

CDR3 sequence: CASREPPGRSTDTQYF. CDR3 in DNA: TGTGCCAGCAGAGAACCTCCGGGACGGAGCACAGATACGCAGTATTTT. The rearrangement uses TRBV6-1 and TRBJ2-3, with D possibly being TRBD1 or TRBD2 (5 bases each). The CDR3 is made up of 16 amino acids. V was shortened by 6 bases and J by 0 bases, with 16 bases between the two germline ends. Per germline, CDR1 MNHNS and CDR2 SASEGT.

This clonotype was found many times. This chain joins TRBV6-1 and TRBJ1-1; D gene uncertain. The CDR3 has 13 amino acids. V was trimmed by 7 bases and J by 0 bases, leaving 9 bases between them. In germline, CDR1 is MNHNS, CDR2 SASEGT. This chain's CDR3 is CASTKEVNTEAFF. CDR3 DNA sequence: TGTGCCAGCACCAAGGAAGTGAACACTGAAGCTTTCTTT.